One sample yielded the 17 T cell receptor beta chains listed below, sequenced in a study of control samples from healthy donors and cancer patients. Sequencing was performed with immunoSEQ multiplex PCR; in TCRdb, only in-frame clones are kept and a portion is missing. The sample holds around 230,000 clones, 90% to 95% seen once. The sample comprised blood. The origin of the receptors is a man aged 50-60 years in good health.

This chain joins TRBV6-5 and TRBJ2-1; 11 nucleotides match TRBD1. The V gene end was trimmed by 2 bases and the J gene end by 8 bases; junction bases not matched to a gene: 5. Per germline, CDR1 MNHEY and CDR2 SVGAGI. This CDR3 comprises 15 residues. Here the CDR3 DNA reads TGTGCCAGCAGTTACCAGGGACAGGGGGGCCATGAGCAGTTCTTC. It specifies CASSYQGQGGHEQFF.

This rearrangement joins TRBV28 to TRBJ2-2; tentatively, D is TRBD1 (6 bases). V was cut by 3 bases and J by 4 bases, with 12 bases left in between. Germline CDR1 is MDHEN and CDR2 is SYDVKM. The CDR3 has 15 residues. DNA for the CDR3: TGTGCCAGCAGTTTGGGCAGGGGTGGCACCGGGGAGCTGTTTTTT. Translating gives CASSLGRGGTGELFF.

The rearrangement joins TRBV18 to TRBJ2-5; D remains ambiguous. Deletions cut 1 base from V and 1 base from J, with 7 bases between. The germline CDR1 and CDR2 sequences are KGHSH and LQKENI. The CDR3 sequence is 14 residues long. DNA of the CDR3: TGTGCCAGCTCACCACGGGGTTCCCAAGAGACCCAGTACTTC. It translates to CASSPRGSQETQYF.

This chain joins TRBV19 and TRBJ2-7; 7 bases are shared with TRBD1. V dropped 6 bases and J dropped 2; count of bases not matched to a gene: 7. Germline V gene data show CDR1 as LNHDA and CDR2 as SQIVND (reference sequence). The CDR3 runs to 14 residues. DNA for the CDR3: TGTGCCAGTAGGGGGACAGACCTTCCCTACGAGCAGTACGTC. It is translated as CASRGTDLPYEQYV.

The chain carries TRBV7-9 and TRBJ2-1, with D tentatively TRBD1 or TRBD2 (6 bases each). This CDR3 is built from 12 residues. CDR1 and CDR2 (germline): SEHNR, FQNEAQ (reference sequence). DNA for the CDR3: TGTGCTGGGGGGCTAGAGGCGGGTGAGCAGTTCTTC. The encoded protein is CAGGLEAGEQFF.

The CDR3 reads CASSPQGTRNGYTF. The DNA of the CDR3 is TGTGCCAGCTCACCCCAGGGGACACGAAATGGCTACACCTTC. The J gene is TRBJ1-2, the V gene TRBV18, with D maybe TRBD1 (6 bases). In germline, CDR1 is KGHSH, CDR2 LQKENI. This CDR3 comprises 14 residues. V gave up 3 bases and J gave up 6 bases, with 14 bases separating them.

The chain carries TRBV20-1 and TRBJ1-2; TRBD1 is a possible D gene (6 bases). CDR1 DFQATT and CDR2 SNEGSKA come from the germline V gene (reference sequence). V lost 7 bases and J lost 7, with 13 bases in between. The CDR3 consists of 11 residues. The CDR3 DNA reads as TGCAGTGTTACAGGGACGGGTGGCTACACCTTC. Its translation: CSVTGTGGYTF.

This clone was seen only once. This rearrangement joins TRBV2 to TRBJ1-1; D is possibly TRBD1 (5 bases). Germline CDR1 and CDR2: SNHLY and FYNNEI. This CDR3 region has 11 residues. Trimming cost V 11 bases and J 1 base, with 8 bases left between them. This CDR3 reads CAGGQNTEAFF. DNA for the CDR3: TGTGCCGGTGGACAGAACACTGAAGCTTTCTTT. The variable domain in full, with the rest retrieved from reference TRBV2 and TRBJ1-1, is EPEVTQTPSHQVTQMGQEVILRCVPISNHLYFYWYRQILGQKVEFLVSFYNNEISEKSEIFDDQFSVERPDGSNFTLKIRSTKLEDSAMYFCAGGQNTEAFFGQGTRLTVV.

The CDR3 nucleotides are TGTGCCACCAGCGGATATTACGAGCAGTACTTC. It yields the protein CATSGYYEQYF. The chain is built from TRBV15 and TRBJ2-7; D is ambiguous. CDR1 and CDR2 from the germline V gene are LNHNV and YYDKDF (reference sequence). The V and J ends lost 5 bases and 4 bases respectively, with 6 bases between them. This CDR3 has 11 residues.

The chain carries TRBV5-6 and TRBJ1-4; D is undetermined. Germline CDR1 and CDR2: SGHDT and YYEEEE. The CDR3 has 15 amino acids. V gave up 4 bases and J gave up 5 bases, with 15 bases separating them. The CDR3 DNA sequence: TGTGCCAGCAGCCCTGCAATTAAAGGCAATGAAAAACTGTTTTTT. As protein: CASSPAIKGNEKLFF.

The CDR3 nucleotides are TGTGCCAGCAGCTTAGATCGGGCAGGGGGTCCCCACGAGCAGTACTTC. Translation gives CASSLDRAGGPHEQYF. The genes are TRBV7-2 and TRBJ2-7; 7 nucleotides match TRBD1. The CDR3 is made up of 16 amino acids. J lost 5 bases, V lost 1 base, and 11 bases had no gene match. Germline V gives CDR1 SGHTA, CDR2 FQGNSA.

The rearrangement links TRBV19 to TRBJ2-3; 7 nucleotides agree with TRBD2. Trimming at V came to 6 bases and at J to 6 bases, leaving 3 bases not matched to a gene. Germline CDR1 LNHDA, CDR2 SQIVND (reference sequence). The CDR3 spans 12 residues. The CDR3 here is CASSRGGDTQYF. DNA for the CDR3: TGTGCCAGTAGCCGGGGAGGGGATACGCAGTATTTT.

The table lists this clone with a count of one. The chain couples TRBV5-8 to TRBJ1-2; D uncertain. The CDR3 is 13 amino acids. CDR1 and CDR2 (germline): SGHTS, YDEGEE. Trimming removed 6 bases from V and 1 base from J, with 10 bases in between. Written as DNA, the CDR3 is TGTGCCAGCATCCTGTATGGTAACTATGGCTACACCTTC. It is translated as CASILYGNYGYTF.

Here the CDR3 DNA reads TGTGCCAGCAGTCCCCAGGGGGCTGACTATGGCTACACCTTC. Translation gives CASSPQGADYGYTF. This chain connects TRBV6-2 or TRBV6-3 to TRBJ1-2; 8 bases map to TRBD1. This CDR3 is 14 amino acids long. Germline V CDR1 and CDR2: MNHEY, SVGEGT. Trimming took 5 bases from V and 3 from J; bases not matched to a gene: 5.

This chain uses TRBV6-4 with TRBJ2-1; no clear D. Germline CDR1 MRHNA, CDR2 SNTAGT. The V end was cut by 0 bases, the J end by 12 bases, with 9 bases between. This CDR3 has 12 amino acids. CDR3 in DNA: TGTGCCAGCAGTGACTCTACCGTTGGGCAGTTCTTC. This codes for CASSDSTVGQFF.

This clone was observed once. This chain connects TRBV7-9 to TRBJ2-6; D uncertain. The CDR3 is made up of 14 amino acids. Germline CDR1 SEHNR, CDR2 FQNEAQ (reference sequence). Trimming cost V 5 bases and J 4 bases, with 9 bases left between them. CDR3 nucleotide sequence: TGTGCCAGCAGCCCCCGATCCGGGGCCAACGTCCTGACTTTC. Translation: CASSPRSGANVLTF. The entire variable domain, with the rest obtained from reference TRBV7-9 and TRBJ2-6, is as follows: DTGVSQNPRHKITKRGQNVTFRCDPISEHNRLYWYRQTLGQGPEFLTYFQNEAQLEKSRLLSDRFSAERPKGSFSTLEIQRTEQGDSAMYLCASSPRSGANVLTFGAGSRLTVL.

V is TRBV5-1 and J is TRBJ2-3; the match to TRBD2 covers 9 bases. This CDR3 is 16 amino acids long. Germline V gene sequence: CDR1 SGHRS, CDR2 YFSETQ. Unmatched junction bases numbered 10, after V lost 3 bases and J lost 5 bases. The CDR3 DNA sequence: TGCGCCAGCAGCTACCTGGCGGGGGGGCATCAAGATACGCAGTATTTT. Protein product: CASSYLAGGHQDTQYF.